The T cell receptor beta chain under discussion was sequenced for a study of blood T cell repertoires in COVID-19. Libraries were prepared by immunoSEQ multiplex PCR; TCRdb keeps only in-frame clonotypes and omits some of them. The sample has around 130,000 clones; 84% are singletons. The CDR3 sequence is 13 residues long. The germline gives CDR1 SGHRS, CDR2 YFSETQ. V lost 2 bases and J lost 2, with 5 bases in between. The chain couples TRBV5-1 to TRBJ2-1, with a possible D match to TRBD2 (5 bases). The sequenced sample consisted of peripheral blood. The TCR comes from a man aged 55-75 years with acute or convalescent COVID-19. The CDR3 is CASSFGAYNEQFF. The CDR3 DNA is TGCGCCAGCAGCTTCGGGGCCTACAATGAGCAGTTCTTC.